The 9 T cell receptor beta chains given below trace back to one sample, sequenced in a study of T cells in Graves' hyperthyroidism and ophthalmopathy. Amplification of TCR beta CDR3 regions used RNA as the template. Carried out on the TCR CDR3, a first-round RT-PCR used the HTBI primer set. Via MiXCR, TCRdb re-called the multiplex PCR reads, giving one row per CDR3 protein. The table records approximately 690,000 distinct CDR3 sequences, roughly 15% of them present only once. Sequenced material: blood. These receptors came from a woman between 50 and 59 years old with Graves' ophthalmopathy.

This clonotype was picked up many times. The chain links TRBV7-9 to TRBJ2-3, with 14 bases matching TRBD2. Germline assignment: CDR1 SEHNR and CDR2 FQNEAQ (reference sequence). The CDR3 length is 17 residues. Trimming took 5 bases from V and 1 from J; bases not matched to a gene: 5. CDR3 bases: TGTGCCAGCAGCCCCGGGACTAGCGGGGGCCGCACAGATACGCAGTATTTT. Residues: CASSPGTSGGRTDTQYF.

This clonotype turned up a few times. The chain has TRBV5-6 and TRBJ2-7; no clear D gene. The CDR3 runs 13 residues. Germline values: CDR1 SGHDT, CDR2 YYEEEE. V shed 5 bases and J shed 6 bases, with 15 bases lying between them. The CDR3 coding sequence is TGTGCCAGCAGAGACACGCTCTGGAGCGAGCAGTACTTC. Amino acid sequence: CASRDTLWSEQYF.

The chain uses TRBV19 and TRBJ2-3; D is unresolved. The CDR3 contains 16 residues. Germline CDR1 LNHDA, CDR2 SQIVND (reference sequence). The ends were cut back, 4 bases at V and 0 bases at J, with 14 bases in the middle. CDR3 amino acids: CASSTRISNSTDTQYF. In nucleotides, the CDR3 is TGTGCCAGTAGTACCAGGATTTCCAATAGCACAGATACGCAGTATTTT.

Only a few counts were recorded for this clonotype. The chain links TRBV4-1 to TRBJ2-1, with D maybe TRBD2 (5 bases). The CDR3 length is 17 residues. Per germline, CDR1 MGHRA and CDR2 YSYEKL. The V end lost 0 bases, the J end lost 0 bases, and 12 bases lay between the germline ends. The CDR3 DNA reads TGCGCCAGCAGCCAAGACCGAGCGGAGAGCTCCTACAATGAGCAGTTCTTC. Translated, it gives CASSQDRAESSYNEQFF.

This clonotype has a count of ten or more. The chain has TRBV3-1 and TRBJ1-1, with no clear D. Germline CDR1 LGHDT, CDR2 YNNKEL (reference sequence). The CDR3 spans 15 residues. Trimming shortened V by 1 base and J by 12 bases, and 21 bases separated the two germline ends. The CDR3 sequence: CASSQVSAPRTGSFF. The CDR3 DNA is TGTGCCAGCAGCCAAGTTTCGGCACCCCGGACCGGTTCTTTCTTT. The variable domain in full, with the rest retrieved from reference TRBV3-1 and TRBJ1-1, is DTAVSQTPKYLVTQMGNDKSIKCEQNLGHDTMYWYKQDSKKFLKIMFSYNNKELIINETVPNRFSPKSPDKAHLNLHINSLELGDSAVYFCASSQVSAPRTGSFFGQGTRLTVV.

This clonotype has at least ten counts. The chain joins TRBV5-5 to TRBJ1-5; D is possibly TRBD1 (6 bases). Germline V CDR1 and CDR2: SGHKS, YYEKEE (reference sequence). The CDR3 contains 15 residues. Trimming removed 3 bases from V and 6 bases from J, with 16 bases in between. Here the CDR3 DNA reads TGTGCCAGCAGCTCGGAACAGGGATGGGGTCAGCCCCAGCATTTT. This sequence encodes CASSSEQGWGQPQHF.

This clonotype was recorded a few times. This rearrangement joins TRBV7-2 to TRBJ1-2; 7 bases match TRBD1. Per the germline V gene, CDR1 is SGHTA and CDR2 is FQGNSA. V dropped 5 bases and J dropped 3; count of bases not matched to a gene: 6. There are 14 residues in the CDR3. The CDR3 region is CASSRLQGYYGYTF. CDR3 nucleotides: TGTGCCAGCAGCCGACTACAGGGGTACTATGGCTACACCTTC.

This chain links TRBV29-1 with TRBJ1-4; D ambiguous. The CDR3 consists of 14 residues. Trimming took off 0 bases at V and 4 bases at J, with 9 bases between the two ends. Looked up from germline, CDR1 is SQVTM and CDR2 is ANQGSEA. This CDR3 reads CSVEDRDNNEKLFF. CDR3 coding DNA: TGCAGCGTTGAAGATCGGGATAATAATGAAAAACTGTTTTTT. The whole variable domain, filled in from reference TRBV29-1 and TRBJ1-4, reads SAVISQKPSRDICQRGTSLTIQCQVDSQVTMMFWYRQQPGQSLTLIATANQGSEATYESGFVIDKFPISRPNLTFSTLTVSNMSPEDSSIYLCSVEDRDNNEKLFFGSGTQLSVL.

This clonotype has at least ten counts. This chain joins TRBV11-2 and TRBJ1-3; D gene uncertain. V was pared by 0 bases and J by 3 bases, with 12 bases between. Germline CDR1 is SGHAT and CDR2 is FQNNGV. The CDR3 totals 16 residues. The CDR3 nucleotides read TGTGCCAGCAGCTTAGATGTCGGCCGCTATGGAAACACCATATATTTT. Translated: CASSLDVGRYGNTIYF.